This entry lists 25 T cell receptor beta chains sequenced from one sample in a study of cytomegalovirus exposure and HLA in healthy donors. 13 Jbeta primers and 60 Vbeta primers were used for the PCR. Sequencing was performed with immunoSEQ multiplex PCR; in TCRdb, only in-frame clones are kept and a portion is missing. Seen here are 120,000 or so clones, roughly a sixth observed once, and the top ten hold approximately 2.9%. The sample comprised PBMCs. The receptors originated from a female donor in good health and CMV-seropositive.

A few counts support this clone. The gene calls are TRBV18 and TRBJ1-1, with D tentatively TRBD1 (5 bases). Trimming stripped 4 bases from V and 4 bases from J, with 13 bases between. Germline V lookup: CDR1 KGHSH, CDR2 LQKENI. The CDR3 is 14 amino acids. This CDR3 reads CASSRQGSTTEAFF. As DNA, the CDR3 is TGTGCCAGCTCACGTCAGGGATCGACCACTGAAGCTTTCTTT.

V is TRBV28 and J is TRBJ2-7, with 7 bases identical to TRBD1. CDR1 MDHEN and CDR2 SYDVKM come from the germline V gene. V shed 2 bases and J 3 bases; nucleotides not matched to a gene: 10. The CDR3 loop spans 16 amino acids. The CDR3 protein is CASSLIDRDSYYEQYF. The CDR3 region has the DNA TGTGCCAGCAGTTTAATTGACCGGGACAGTTACTACGAGCAGTACTTC. Supplemented by reference TRBV28 and TRBJ2-7, the full variable domain reads DVKVTQSSRYLVKRTGEKVFLECVQDMDHENMFWYRQDPGLGLRLIYFSYDVKMKEKGDIPEGYSVSREKKERFSLILESASTNQTSMYLCASSLIDRDSYYEQYFGPGTRLTVT.

The chain has TRBV10-3 and TRBJ2-7, with TRBD2 matching 16 bases. CDR1 is ENHRY, CDR2 SYGVKD, per germline. V trimming: 4 bases; J trimming: 2 bases; junction bases outside the gene matches: 2. The CDR3 sequence is 16 residues long. The CDR3 nucleotides read TGTGCCATCAGTGGGGGACTAGCGGGAGGGCCCTACGAGCAGTACTTC. Protein product: CAISGGLAGGPYEQYF.

This clone showed up just a few times. The chain recombines TRBV12-1 with TRBJ2-5; the table names TRBD1, a call not compared with the DNA. TRBV12-1 is tagged as a pseudogene. The length of the CDR3 is 16 residues. CDR3 protein: CASSFHRWKGKETQYF. CDR3 nucleotide sequence: TGTGCCAGCAGCTTTCATCGATGGAAGGGGAAAGAGACCCAGTACTTC.

J is TRBJ2-2 and V is TRBV7-2; D not resolved. CDR3 length: 12 residues. Germline-derived CDR1 and CDR2 are SGHTA and FQGNSA. The V gene lost 2 bases and the J gene lost 6 bases, with 4 bases spanning the gap. The CDR3 spells CASSLYPGELFF. DNA of the CDR3: TGTGCCAGCAGCTTATATCCCGGGGAGCTGTTTTTT. The full variable domain, completed using reference TRBV7-2 and TRBJ2-2, is GAGVSQSPSNKVTEKGKDVELRCDPISGHTALYWYRQSLGQGLEFLIYFQGNSAPDKSGLPSDRFSAERTGGSVSTLTIQRTQQEDSAVYLCASSLYPGELFFGEGSRLTVL.

This clone has just a few counts. The chain employs TRBV6-5 and TRBJ1-2; 8 bases fit TRBD1. There are 15 residues in the CDR3. CDR1 and CDR2 (germline): MNHEY, SVGAGI. The V gene end was trimmed by 2 bases and the J gene end by 2 bases; junction bases not matched to a gene: 4. The DNA of the CDR3 is TGTGCCAGCAGTTACGGGGCAGGGGGCAACTATGGCTACACCTTC. This sequence encodes CASSYGAGGNYGYTF.

This clone turned up a few times. The V and J genes are TRBV7-6 and TRBJ2-3, with TRBD2 matching 12 bases. V gave up 5 bases and J gave up 6 bases; unmatched junction bases: 9. This CDR3 is built from 16 residues. Germline values: CDR1 SGHVS, CDR2 FNYEAQ. CDR3 nucleotides: TGTGCCAGCAGCCCGCGGACTAGCGGGAATCACGATACGCAGTATTTT. Translating gives CASSPRTSGNHDTQYF.

This clone turned up a few times. CDR3 nucleotide sequence: TGTGCCAGCTCACCACAGCAGGGGCTAGGTGGCTACACCTTC. It codes for CASSPQQGLGGYTF. The gene calls are TRBV18 and TRBJ1-2; tentatively, D is TRBD1 (6 bases). V gave up 1 base and J gave up 7 bases, with 13 bases separating them. Germline CDR1 KGHSH, CDR2 LQKENI. This CDR3 has 14 residues. Full variable domain (outside the CDR3, taken from reference TRBV18 and TRBJ1-2): NAGVMQNPRHLVRRRGQEARLRCSPMKGHSHVYWYRQLPEEGLKFMVYLQKENIIDESGMPKERFSAEFPKEGPSILRIQQVVRGDSAAYFCASSPQQGLGGYTFGSGTRLTVV.

The V and J genes are TRBV11-2 and TRBJ2-5; maybe TRBD2 (5 bases). The V gene's germline CDR1 is SGHAT and CDR2 FQNNGV. This CDR3 comprises 13 residues. Deletions cut 5 bases from V and 12 bases from J, with 19 bases between. In DNA form, the CDR3 reads TGTGCCAGCAGCGAAACGACCGGGAACAGCGAGTACTTC. The encoded protein is CASSETTGNSEYF.

This clone has only a few counts. The chain links TRBV4-3 to TRBJ2-7; 10 bases are shared with TRBD2. CDR1 and CDR2 (germline): LGHNA, YSLEER. The junction had 11 bases not matched to a gene; V was cut back by 1 base and J by 2 bases. This CDR3 spans 18 amino acids. CDR3: CASSQVYASGSITYEQYF. Here the CDR3 DNA reads TGCGCCAGCAGCCAAGTATATGCTAGCGGGAGTATCACCTACGAGCAGTACTTC.

The rearrangement links TRBV27 to TRBJ2-3, with TRBD2 identical over 8 bases. There are 15 residues in the CDR3. Looked up from germline, CDR1 is MNHEY and CDR2 is SMNVEV (reference sequence). V lost 3 bases and J lost 0; bases outside the gene matches: 2. The CDR3 region has the DNA TGTGCCAGCAGTTTTCTAGCGGGCAGCACAGATACGCAGTATTTT. This translates into CASSFLAGSTDTQYF.

In this sample, this clone turned up a few times. This chain connects TRBV9 to TRBJ1-2, with D unresolved. V was pared by 6 bases and J by 4 bases, with 16 bases between. The V gene's germline CDR1 is SGDLS and CDR2 YYNGEE. The CDR3 loop spans 14 amino acids. For the CDR3, the DNA is TGTGCCAGCACGAAAGCAGCGACCGTCTATGGCTACACCTTC. Translated, it gives CASTKAATVYGYTF.

This rearrangement joins TRBV19 to TRBJ2-7, with D possibly being TRBD2 (6 bases). Germline CDR1 and CDR2: LNHDA and SQIVND (reference sequence). V lost 3 bases and J lost 0, with 12 bases in between. This CDR3 contains 15 residues. The CDR3 nucleotides are TGTGCCAGTAGTATCGGTAGCGGCGACTCCTACGAGCAGTACTTC. Encoded protein: CASSIGSGDSYEQYF.

This clone was found a few times. This chain links TRBV9 with TRBJ2-5; D remains unclear. Looked up from germline, CDR1 is SGDLS and CDR2 is YYNGEE. V lost 4 bases and J lost 1, with 8 bases in between. The CDR3 has 13 residues. The CDR3 nucleotides read TGTGCCAGCAGCCCCCGACTCCAAGAGACCCAGTACTTC. Its protein product is CASSPRLQETQYF.

The V gene is TRBV28, the J gene TRBJ1-5; no reliable D call. Trimming left V 6 bases short and J 5 bases short, with 17 bases between. The germline V gene encodes CDR1 MDHEN and CDR2 SYDVKM. The CDR3 has 15 amino acids. The CDR3 bases are TGTGCCAGCAGGACCGGCGGGCAGACGTATCAGCCCCAGCATTTT. This gives the protein CASRTGGQTYQPQHF.

The chain employs TRBV29-1 and TRBJ2-7; TRBD1 matches 9 bases. V was clipped by 7 bases and J by 5 bases; unmatched bases: 12. In germline, CDR1 is SQVTM, CDR2 ANQGSEA. The CDR3 sequence is 14 residues long. CDR3 amino acids: CSADTGTGSNEQYF. The CDR3 bases are TGCAGCGCGGATACCGGGACAGGGTCCAACGAGCAGTACTTC.

This clone was seen a handful of times. This chain joins TRBV6-1 and TRBJ2-7; tentatively, D is TRBD2 (6 bases). The CDR3 runs to 15 residues. The V and J ends lost 3 bases and 5 bases respectively, with 17 bases between them. Germline V gene data show CDR1 as MNHNS and CDR2 as SASEGT. CDR3 amino acids: CASSESQGGYDEQYF. In DNA, the CDR3 is TGTGCCAGCAGTGAGTCCCAGGGAGGCTACGACGAGCAGTACTTC.

The V gene is TRBV29-1, the J gene TRBJ2-3, with a possible D match to TRBD1 (5 bases). The CDR3 consists of 13 residues. Germline-derived CDR1 and CDR2 are SQVTM and ANQGSEA. V was shortened by 1 base and J by 1 base, with 6 bases between the two germline ends. CDR3: CSVEARGTDTQYF. In nucleotides, the CDR3 is TGCAGCGTTGAAGCCAGGGGCACAGATACGCAGTATTTT.

This clone was picked up a small number of times. In nucleotides, the CDR3 is TGTGCCAGCAGCGTAGGAGACAGGGCCCACGAGCAGTACTTC. It specifies CASSVGDRAHEQYF. V and J are TRBV9 and TRBJ2-7, with 7 bases identical to TRBD1. The V and J ends lost 0 bases and 5 bases, in that order; junction bases with no gene match: 5. CDR3 length: 14 residues. Per the germline V gene, CDR1 is SGDLS and CDR2 is YYNGEE.

The V call is TRBV7-9, the J call TRBJ2-6, with a weak D call TRBD2 (5 bases). The CDR3 length is 14 residues. V lost 7 bases to trimming and J lost 2 bases, with 9 bases between them. The germline gives CDR1 SEHNR, CDR2 FQNEAQ (reference sequence). As DNA, the CDR3 is TGTGCCAGCACCGACGGGGCTGGGGCCAACGTCCTGACTTTC. It encodes CASTDGAGANVLTF. The variable domain in full, with the rest retrieved from reference TRBV7-9 and TRBJ2-6, is DTGVSQNPRHKITKRGQNVTFRCDPISEHNRLYWYRQTLGQGPEFLTYFQNEAQLEKSRLLSDRFSAERPKGSFSTLEIQRTEQGDSAMYLCASTDGAGANVLTFGAGSRLTVL.

The V gene is TRBV27, the J gene TRBJ1-2; 9 nucleotides line up with TRBD1. This CDR3 spans 14 amino acids. J lost 2 bases, V lost 2 bases, and 0 bases had no gene match. Germline V gene data show CDR1 as MNHEY and CDR2 as SMNVEV (reference sequence). In nucleotides, the CDR3 is TGTGCCAGCAGTTTAGGACAGGGGAACTATGGCTACACCTTC. The encoded protein is CASSLGQGNYGYTF.

This sequence joins TRBV5-6 and TRBJ1-2, with D possibly TRBD1 on 5 matching bases. Germline assignment: CDR1 SGHDT and CDR2 YYEEEE. Trimming took 6 bases from V and 3 from J, leaving 12 bases between them. This CDR3 contains 13 residues. The CDR3 DNA follows: TGTGCCAGCACCGTAGACAGATACTATGGCTACACCTTC. Translation: CASTVDRYYGYTF.

The gene calls are TRBV28 and TRBJ1-1, with TRBD1 matching 11 bases. This CDR3 is built from 14 residues. Per the germline V gene, CDR1 is MDHEN and CDR2 is SYDVKM. J gave up 10 bases and V 6 bases, and 10 bases lay outside the gene matches. CDR3 in DNA: TGTGCCAGCAGATCCGGGACAGGGGGAAGTAGAGCTTTCTTT. Amino acid sequence: CASRSGTGGSRAFF.

This sequence joins TRBV28 and TRBJ2-5, with TRBD1 identical over 10 bases. The length of the CDR3 is 16 residues. V dropped 4 bases and J dropped 3; count of bases not matched to a gene: 8. The V gene's germline CDR1 is MDHEN and CDR2 SYDVKM. In DNA form, the CDR3 reads TGTGCCAGCAGTTGGGGGACAGGGGATGTCGAAGAGACCCAGTACTTC. Translating it yields CASSWGTGDVEETQYF.

This clone has more than one count but fewer than ten. The chain is built from TRBV27 and TRBJ2-7; TRBD1 agrees at 7 bases. This CDR3 is built from 14 residues. Losses at the gene ends were 3 bases for V and 3 bases for J; bases not matched to a gene: 5. Germline CDR1 reads MNHEY; CDR2 reads SMNVEV (reference sequence). The chain's CDR3 is CASSLGTVGYEQYF. The CDR3 nucleotides read TGTGCCAGCAGTTTGGGGACAGTAGGCTACGAGCAGTACTTC.